The present T cell receptor beta chain was sequenced within a study of metastatic and nonmetastatic thyroid tumors. As originally analysed: What underpinned the distant-metastasis classifier for papillary thyroid cancer was the set of CDR3 differences across clinicopathological groups. TCRdb reanalyzed the PCR reads with MiXCR. The V and J calls reflect TCRdb's pipeline rather than the authors' work. The table shows about 33,000 clones, with approximately 17% occurring only once. Every patient underwent thyroid surgery untreated. CDR1 and CDR2 from the germline V gene are DFQATT and SNEGSKA (reference sequence). The ends lost 3 bases at V and 3 bases at J; junction bases unmatched: 4. There are 14 residues in the CDR3. This clone showed up just a few times. Since a much larger clone is just one base distant, this may be a read error.

This receptor was obtained from a female donor with papillary thyroid cancer or a benign thyroid nodule (not recorded which). Some clones in this sample may be carry-over from other donors' samples. Sequenced material: blood. The chain carries TRBV20-1 and TRBJ2-2; 7 nucleotides align to TRBD1. The CDR3 nucleotides are TGCAGTGCTAGGGGGGACAGCTACACCGGGGAGCTGTTTTTT. This gives the protein CSARGDSYTGELFF.